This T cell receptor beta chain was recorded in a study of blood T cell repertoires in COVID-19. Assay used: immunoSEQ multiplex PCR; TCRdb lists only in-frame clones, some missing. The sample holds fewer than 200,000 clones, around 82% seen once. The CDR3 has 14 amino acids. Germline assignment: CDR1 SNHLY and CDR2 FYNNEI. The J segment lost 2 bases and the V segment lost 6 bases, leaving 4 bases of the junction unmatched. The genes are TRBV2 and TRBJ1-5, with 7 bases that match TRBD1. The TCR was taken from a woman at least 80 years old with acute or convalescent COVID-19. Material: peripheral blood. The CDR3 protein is CASSPGQGNQPQHF. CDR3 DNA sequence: TGTGCCAGCAGCCCAGGACAGGGCAATCAGCCCCAGCATTTT.